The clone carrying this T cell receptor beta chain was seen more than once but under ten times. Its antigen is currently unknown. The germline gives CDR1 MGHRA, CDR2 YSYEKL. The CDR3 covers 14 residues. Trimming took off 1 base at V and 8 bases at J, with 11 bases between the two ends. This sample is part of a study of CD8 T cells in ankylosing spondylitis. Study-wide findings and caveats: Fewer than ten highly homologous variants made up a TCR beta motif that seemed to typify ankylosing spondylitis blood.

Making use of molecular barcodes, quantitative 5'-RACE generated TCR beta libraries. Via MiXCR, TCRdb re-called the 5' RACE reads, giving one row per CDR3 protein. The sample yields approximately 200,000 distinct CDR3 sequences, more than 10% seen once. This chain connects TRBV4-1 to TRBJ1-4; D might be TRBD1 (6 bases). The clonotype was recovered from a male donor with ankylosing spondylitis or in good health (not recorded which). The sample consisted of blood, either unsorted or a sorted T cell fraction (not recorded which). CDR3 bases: TGCGCCAGCAGCCAAGTCGGACAGAGCGAAAAACTGTTTTTT. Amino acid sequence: CASSQVGQSEKLFF.